One T cell receptor beta chain is described in this entry. Individual cDNA molecules received unique molecular identifiers. Via MiXCR, TCRdb re-called the 5' RACE reads, giving one row per CDR3 protein. The sample carries tens of thousands of distinct CDR3 sequences, around 9% recorded once. This sample was taken from a study of early T cells in non-severe SARS-CoV-2 infection. Overall study: Sequencing used unsorted whole-blood bulk RNA, so chains lack pairing.

The CDR3 spans 16 residues. V trimming: 5 bases; J trimming: 7 bases; junction bases outside the gene matches: 12. Germline V lookup: CDR1 SQVTM, CDR2 ANQGSEA. The sequence came from an adult who was a healthcare worker with PCR-confirmed SARS-CoV-2 infection or an uninfected control (not recorded which). The gene calls are TRBV29-1 and TRBJ2-1; 12 positions agree with TRBD1. Sequencing was done on a sample of whole blood. CDR3 loop: CSVFLLPGQGANEQFF. The CDR3 region has the DNA TGCAGCGTTTTCCTGCTGCCGGGACAGGGGGCGAATGAGCAGTTCTTC.